This T cell receptor beta chain was captured by sequencing in a study of Ad26.COV2.S vaccination and SARS-CoV-2 variants. Sample treatment: roughly 18 received Ad26.COV2.S at low or high dose, single or two shots; about 5 received placebo; per-sample allocation not given. The study sampled participants on day 63 after the first vaccine or placebo injection. In the case of this clone: The target antigen is unknown.

Study findings and constraints: Possibly, TCR breadth and depth analyses underestimated total T cell responses.

Germline V gives CDR1 LGHNA, CDR2 YSLEER. V dropped 4 bases and J dropped 6; count of bases not matched to a gene: 3. The CDR3 length is 14 residues. TCRdb's table, derived via immunoSEQ multiplex PCR, lists solely in-frame clones and lacks some. Of over 400,000 clones in the sample, 80% to 95% were seen once. This material consisted of peripheral blood, taken in a trial of Ad26.COV2.S vaccine versus placebo. This sequence originates from a person between 18 and 59 years old who received the Ad26.COV2.S COVID-19 vaccine or a placebo. The V call is TRBV4-3, the J call TRBJ2-4, with 10 bases matching TRBD2. The CDR3: CASSPRTSGNIQYF. The CDR3 DNA is TGCGCCAGCAGCCCAAGGACTAGCGGAAACATTCAGTACTTC.